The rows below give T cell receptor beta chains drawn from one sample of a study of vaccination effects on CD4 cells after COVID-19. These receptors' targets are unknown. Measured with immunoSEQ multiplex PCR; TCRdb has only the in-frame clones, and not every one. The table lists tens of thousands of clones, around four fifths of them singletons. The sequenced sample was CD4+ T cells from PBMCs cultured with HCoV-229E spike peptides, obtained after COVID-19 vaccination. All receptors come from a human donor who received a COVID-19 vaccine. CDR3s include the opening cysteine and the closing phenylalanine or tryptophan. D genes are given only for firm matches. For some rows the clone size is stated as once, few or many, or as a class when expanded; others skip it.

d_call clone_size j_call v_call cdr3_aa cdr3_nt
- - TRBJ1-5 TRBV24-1 CATSAAYSNQPQHF TGTGCCACCAGTGCCGCCTATAGCAATCAGCCCCAGCATTTT
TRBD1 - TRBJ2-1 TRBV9 CASSVRMGTGGYNEQFF TGTGCCAGCAGCGTGAGAATGGGGACAGGGGGCTACAATGAGCAGTTCTTC
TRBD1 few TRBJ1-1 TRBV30 CAWSYNRGRTEAFF TGTGCCTGGAGTTATAACAGGGGGAGGACTGAAGCTTTCTTT
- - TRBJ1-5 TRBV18 CASSLRDQPQHF TGTGCCAGCTCACTCCGGGATCAGCCCCAGCATTTT
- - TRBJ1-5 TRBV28 CASNIGQINQPQHF TGTGCCAGCAACATCGGACAGATCAATCAGCCCCAGCATTTT
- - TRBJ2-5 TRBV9 CASSLVGGYQETQYF TGTGCCAGCAGCCTAGTCGGGGGCTACCAAGAGACCCAGTACTTC
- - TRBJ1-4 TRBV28 CASSLGPTNEKLFF TGTGCCAGCAGTCTAGGGCCAACTAATGAAAAACTGTTTTTT
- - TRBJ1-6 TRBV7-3 CASSSLPGSPLHF TGTGCCAGCAGCTCCTTGCCAGGTTCACCCCTCCACTTT
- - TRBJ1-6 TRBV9 CASSVGGPRSYNSPLHF TGTGCCAGCAGCGTAGGGGGACCGCGAAGCTATAATTCACCCCTCCACTTT
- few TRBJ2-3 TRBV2 CASTRTDPRDTQYF TGTGCCAGCACTCGAACGGATCCGAGGGATACGCAGTATTTT
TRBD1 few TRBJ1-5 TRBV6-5 CASSYLGQGGNQPQHF TGTGCCAGCAGTTACCTGGGACAGGGGGGCAATCAGCCCCAGCATTTT
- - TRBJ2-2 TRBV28 CASSRSLGELFF TGTGCCAGCAGTCGCAGCTTGGGGGAGCTGTTTTTT
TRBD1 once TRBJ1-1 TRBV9 CASSPADRGGTEAFF TGTGCCAGCAGCCCAGCGGACAGGGGGGGTACTGAAGCTTTCTTT
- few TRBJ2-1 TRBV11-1 CASSLAPGEREQFF TGTGCCAGCAGCTTGGCTCCGGGTGAACGTGAGCAGTTCTTC
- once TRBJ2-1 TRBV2 CASSERGQETYNEQFF TGTGCCAGCAGTGAAAGAGGCCAGGAGACTTACAATGAGCAGTTCTTC
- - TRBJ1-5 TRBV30 CAWSSGRDQPQHF TGTGCCTGGAGTTCTGGGAGGGATCAGCCCCAGCATTTT
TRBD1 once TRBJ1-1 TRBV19 CASTSQGGYTEAFF TGTGCCAGTACATCACAGGGGGGATACACTGAAGCTTTCTTT
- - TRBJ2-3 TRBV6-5 CASSRDRSTDTQYF TGTGCCAGCAGCAGAGACAGGTCCACAGATACGCAGTATTTT
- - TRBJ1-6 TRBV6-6 CASVQRTYNSPLHF TGTGCCAGCGTACAGAGGACATATAATTCACCCCTCCACTTT
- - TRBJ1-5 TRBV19 CASRVRNQPQHF TGTGCCAGTCGGGTGAGAAATCAGCCCCAGCATTTT
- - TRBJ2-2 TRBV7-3 CASSLRISGNTGELFF TGTGCCAGCAGCTTACGAATTTCGGGGAACACCGGGGAGCTGTTTTTT
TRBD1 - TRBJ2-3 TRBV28 CASSGRDRGLDTQYF TGTGCCAGCAGTGGTCGGGACAGGGGATTAGATACGCAGTATTTT
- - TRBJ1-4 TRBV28 CASRWGGDEKLFF TGTGCCAGCAGATGGGGGGGGGATGAAAAACTGTTTTTT
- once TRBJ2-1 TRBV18 CASSPARGNSYNEQFF TGTGCCAGCTCACCAGCTAGGGGGAACTCCTACAATGAGCAGTTCTTC
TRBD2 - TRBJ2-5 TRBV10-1 CASSPFPTSDYLGEETQYF TGCGCCAGCAGCCCTTTCCCCACTAGCGACTACCTAGGGGAAGAGACCCAGTACTTC
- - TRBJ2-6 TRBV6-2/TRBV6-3 CASSYSFSQASSGANVLTF TGTGCCAGCAGTTACTCGTTTTCACAGGCTAGCTCTGGGGCCAACGTCCTGACTTTC
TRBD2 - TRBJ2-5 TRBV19 CASSRGRASGGETQYF TGTGCCAGTAGTAGGGGGAGGGCGAGCGGCGGAGAGACCCAGTACTTC
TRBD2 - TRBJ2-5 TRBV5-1 CASTTSGGPGETQYF TGCGCCAGCACGACTAGCGGGGGCCCCGGGGAGACCCAGTACTTC
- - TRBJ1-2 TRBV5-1 CASSPTGNYGYTF TGCGCCAGCAGCCCGACGGGTAACTATGGCTACACCTTC
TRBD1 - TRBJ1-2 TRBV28 CASSTHPTGVYGYTF TGTGCCAGCAGTACCCACCCCACAGGGGTCTATGGCTACACCTTC
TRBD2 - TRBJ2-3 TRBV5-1 CASSPGLAATDTQYF TGCGCCAGCAGCCCCGGACTAGCGGCAACAGATACGCAGTATTTT
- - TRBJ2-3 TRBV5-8 CASPSGHRTDTQYF TGTGCCAGCCCTTCAGGACACCGCACAGATACGCAGTATTTT
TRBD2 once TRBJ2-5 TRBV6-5 CASTPAGGLETQYF TGTGCCAGCACCCCAGCGGGGGGGCTGGAGACCCAGTACTTC
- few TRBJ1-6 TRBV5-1 CASSLEPWTSKNNSPLHF TGCGCCAGCAGCTTGGAACCATGGACGAGCAAAAATAATTCACCCCTCCACTTT
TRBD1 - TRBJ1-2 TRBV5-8 CASSRSGTGGGYGYTF TGTGCCAGCAGCCGATCCGGGACAGGGGGCGGCTATGGCTACACCTTC
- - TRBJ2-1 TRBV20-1 CSAKSWYEQFF TGCAGTGCTAAGAGCTGGTATGAGCAGTTCTTC
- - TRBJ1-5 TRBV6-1 CASSESASQGYQPQHF TGTGCCAGCAGTGAAAGTGCGTCGCAGGGTTATCAGCCCCAGCATTTT
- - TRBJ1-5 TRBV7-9 CASSLRIPPQRNQPQHF TGTGCCAGCAGCTTACGAATCCCCCCCCAAAGGAATCAGCCCCAGCATTTT
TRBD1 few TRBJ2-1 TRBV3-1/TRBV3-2 CASSLGQGIEQFF TGTGCCAGCAGCCTTGGACAGGGTATTGAGCAGTTCTTC
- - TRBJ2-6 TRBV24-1 CATSVSNGANVLTF TGTGCCACCAGTGTCTCGAATGGGGCCAACGTCCTGACTTTC